This T cell receptor (beta chain) comes out of a study of blood T cell repertoires in COVID-19. Study-wide context: T cells, B-cell-depleted T cells, or PBMCs provided the cDNA or gDNA that served as material.

The V and J ends lost 0 bases and 10 bases respectively, with 17 bases between them. The CDR3 covers 16 residues. Germline V CDR1 and CDR2: SGHKS, YYEKEE (reference sequence). The protocol was immunoSEQ multiplex PCR, while the TCRdb copy is restricted to in-frame clones and leaves out a portion. The table lists just under 95,000 clones, about three quarters of them singletons. The specimen sequenced was peripheral blood. This chain joins TRBV5-5 and TRBJ1-6; possibly TRBD1 for D (5 bases). The sequence was collected from a man over 45 who had recovered from COVID-19. CDR3 coding DNA: TGTGCCAGCAGCTTGGCTTCGGGGGGTATCGGCTCACCCCTCCACTTT. Its translation: CASSLASGGIGSPLHF.